Sequencing of this T cell receptor (beta chain) was carried out in a study of T cells after yellow fever vaccination. By 5'RACE template switching, TCR cDNA was produced, with a universal primer site and UMIs added in the process. Via MiXCR, TCRdb re-called the 5' RACE reads, giving one row per CDR3 protein. This sample has under 250,000 distinct CDR3 sequences; more than 3% occur once, and the top ten carry around 3.3%. Study-level points and caveats: Abundant contaminating clonotypes from the bulk population could appear in FACS-sorted repertoires.

This clonotype was counted a few times. The antigen is not known. Germline V gene data show CDR1 as SGHVS and CDR2 as FNYEAQ. This CDR3 is 15 amino acids long. Trimming shortened V by 5 bases and J by 5 bases, and 18 bases separated the two germline ends. Specimen: CD4+ T cells sorted from PBMCs, collected 10 days after the yellow fever booster vaccination. This chain uses TRBV7-6 with TRBJ2-5; maybe TRBD2 (6 bases). The receptor was isolated from a young man who received the YFV17D yellow fever vaccine. CDR3 protein: CASSPLAGSGETQYF. CDR3 sequence (DNA): TGTGCCAGCAGCCCCCTCGCGGGAAGTGGCGAGACCCAGTACTTC.